The 9 T cell receptor beta chains reported below all come from one sample, sequenced in a study of T cells in Graves' hyperthyroidism and ophthalmopathy. RNA transcripts were the template for amplifying TCR beta CDR3 regions. The HTBI set primed first-round TCR CDR3 RT-PCR. One entry per CDR3 protein, called by TCRdb with MiXCR from the multiplex PCR reads. The top ten clones hold 7.1% of a sample with 640,000 or so distinct CDR3 sequences, 11% to 15% of them seen once. Sequencing was done on a sample of blood. These receptors all come from a woman aged 18-35 years with Graves' ophthalmopathy.

This clonotype was counted ten times or more. This rearrangement joins TRBV6-1 to TRBJ1-1; D is unresolved. V shed 5 bases and J shed 1 base, with 11 bases lying between them. CDR1 is MNHNS, CDR2 SASEGT, per germline. CDR3 length: 14 residues. CDR3 in DNA: TGTGCCAGCAGTTATACGGGAACGAACACTGAAGCTTTCTTT. Residues: CASSYTGTNTEAFF.

Ten or more counts support this clonotype. V usage is TRBV29-1 and J usage is TRBJ2-5; D may be TRBD1 (5 bases). V gave up 3 bases and J gave up 2 bases, with 16 bases separating them. CDR3 length: 15 amino acids. Germline V lookup: CDR1 SQVTM, CDR2 ANQGSEA. In DNA, the CDR3 is TGCAGCGTTGATGGGGCAGCGAAAATACAAGAGACCCAGTACTTC. This gives the protein CSVDGAAKIQETQYF.

This clonotype was seen repeatedly, ten times or more. V and J are TRBV28 and TRBJ2-7; no definite D call. V was clipped by 6 bases and J by 3 bases, with 9 bases between them. Germline V lookup: CDR1 MDHEN, CDR2 SYDVKM. The CDR3 consists of 12 residues. CDR3 amino acids: CASSLTIYEQYF. Written as DNA, the CDR3 is TGTGCCAGCAGCCTGACCATCTACGAGCAGTACTTC.

The table lists this clonotype with a few counts. This chain uses TRBV5-6 with TRBJ2-1; TRBD2 aligns across 10 bases. Unmatched junction bases numbered 16, after V lost 4 bases and J lost 0 bases. CDR1 and CDR2 (germline): SGHDT, YYEEEE. The CDR3 has 20 residues. For the CDR3, the DNA is TGTGCCAGCAGCCCGGAGGGGACTAGCGCGACCAGGAGCTCCTACAATGAGCAGTTCTTC. This translates into CASSPEGTSATRSSYNEQFF.

This clonotype has at least ten counts. CDR3: CASSLGWATGAGEQYF. The CDR3 DNA reads TGTGCCAGCAGCTTAGGCTGGGCCACGGGAGCGGGGGAGCAGTACTTC. The chain combines TRBV7-2 with TRBJ2-7; 7 bases are a match to TRBD2. The CDR3 runs 16 residues. V was clipped by 1 base and J by 7 bases; unmatched bases: 13. Germline V gene lookup returns CDR1 SGHTA and CDR2 FQGNSA.

This clonotype showed up many times. This chain connects TRBV20-1 to TRBJ1-1; a weak D match, TRBD1 (6 bases). Germline assignment: CDR1 DFQATT and CDR2 SNEGSKA (reference sequence). The CDR3 loop spans 14 amino acids. Trimming cost V 1 base and J 1 base, with 10 bases left between them. The DNA of the CDR3 is TGCAGTGCTAGAGTTGGGGGCGGGAACACTGAAGCTTTCTTT. Residues: CSARVGGGNTEAFF.

This clonotype has a count of ten or more. The CDR3 DNA reads TGTGCCAGCAGTACAAGACAGGTCGGAAACACCATATATTTT. It specifies CASSTRQVGNTIYF. The J gene is TRBJ1-3, the V gene TRBV2, with D maybe TRBD1 (6 bases). Trimming removed 5 bases at V and 4 bases at J, with 12 bases between. Germline values: CDR1 SNHLY, CDR2 FYNNEI. CDR3 size: 14 residues.

Of note for this clonotype: A single base separates this from a much larger clone, so it may be a read error. The CDR3 protein is CASSDGVRDKNTGELFF. The CDR3 DNA follows: TGTGCCAGCAGTGATGGGGTCCGGGACAAGAACACCGGGGAGCTGTTTTTT. This rearrangement joins TRBV27 to TRBJ2-2, with D possibly matching TRBD1 (6 bases). This CDR3 contains 17 residues. From germline, CDR1 is MNHEY and CDR2 SMNVEV (reference sequence). Deletions cut 5 bases from V and 1 base from J, with 17 bases between.

The chain has TRBV7-3 and TRBJ2-2; weak D call: TRBD2 (5 bases). Germline V lookup: CDR1 SGHTA, CDR2 FQGTGA. The CDR3 loop spans 14 amino acids. Trimming removed 0 bases at V and 7 bases at J, with 9 bases between. The CDR3 spells CASSLTPSHGELFF. The CDR3 nucleotides read TGTGCCAGCAGCTTAACGCCTAGCCACGGGGAGCTGTTTTTT.